Listed below are T cell receptor beta chains from one sample, sequenced in a study of T cells after yellow fever vaccination. A single record per CDR3 protein comes from TCRdb applying MiXCR to the 5' RACE reads. The sample carries 50,000 to 75,000 distinct CDR3 sequences, approximately 6% recorded once. Sample: PBMCs, either bulk or a sorted T-cell subset (CD4+, CD8+, memory, or dextramer-sorted; not recorded which), taken on the day of the yellow fever booster vaccination. Source of these receptors: a man between 18 and 29 years old who received the YFV17D yellow fever vaccine. CDR3s include the opening cysteine and the closing phenylalanine or tryptophan. The D gene is left open where the match is weak. The size of a clone is reported for some rows only, either as once, few or many, or as a class for expanded clones.

CAIRSHHEQFF	TGTGCCATCAGATCACATCATGAGCAGTTCTTC	.	TRBV10-3	many	TRBJ2-1
CASSQAGQSFYGYTF	TGCGCCAGCAGCCAAGCTGGACAGTCATTTTATGGCTACACCTTC	.	TRBV4-1	few	TRBJ1-2
CASSFRLAGTSEQYF	TGTGCCAGCAGCTTCCGACTAGCGGGGACCAGCGAGCAGTACTTC	TRBD2	TRBV7-8	few	TRBJ2-7
CASKYRNTEAFF	TGTGCCAGCAAATACAGGAACACTGAAGCTTTCTTT	.	TRBV6-5	.	TRBJ1-1
CASSLDGGRLQYF	TGTGCCAGCAGCTTGGATGGAGGCCGGTTACAGTACTTC	.	TRBV5-5	few	TRBJ2-4
CASSLGKGASYEQYF	TGTGCCAGCAGCTTGGGAAAGGGGGCGTCCTACGAGCAGTACTTC	TRBD1	TRBV5-4	few	TRBJ2-7
CSASGNTEAFF	TGCAGTGCTAGCGGGAACACTGAAGCTTTCTTT	.	TRBV20-1	many	TRBJ1-1
CATVTTEAFF	TGTGCCACCGTGACCACTGAAGCTTTCTTT	.	TRBV6-6	many	TRBJ1-1
CASSQDLGEKLFF	TGCGCCAGCAGCCAAGATCTAGGGGAAAAACTGTTTTTT	.	TRBV4-1	many	TRBJ1-4
CASSENRGPYNEQFF	TGTGCCAGCAGTGAAAACAGGGGACCCTACAATGAGCAGTTCTTC	TRBD1	TRBV2	many	TRBJ2-1
CASRGGSGAQFF	TGTGCCAGCAGGGGGGGGTCCGGTGCGCAGTTCTTC	TRBD2	TRBV25-1	many	TRBJ2-1
CASSQETRLARGYSSYNEQFF	TGCGCCAGCAGCCAAGAAACGAGACTAGCGAGGGGGTACAGCTCCTACAATGAGCAGTTCTTC	TRBD2	TRBV4-1	.	TRBJ2-1
CASSLEGGRTYNEQFF	TGTGCCAGCAGCTTAGAAGGGGGGCGAACCTACAATGAGCAGTTCTTC	.	TRBV7-8	many	TRBJ2-1